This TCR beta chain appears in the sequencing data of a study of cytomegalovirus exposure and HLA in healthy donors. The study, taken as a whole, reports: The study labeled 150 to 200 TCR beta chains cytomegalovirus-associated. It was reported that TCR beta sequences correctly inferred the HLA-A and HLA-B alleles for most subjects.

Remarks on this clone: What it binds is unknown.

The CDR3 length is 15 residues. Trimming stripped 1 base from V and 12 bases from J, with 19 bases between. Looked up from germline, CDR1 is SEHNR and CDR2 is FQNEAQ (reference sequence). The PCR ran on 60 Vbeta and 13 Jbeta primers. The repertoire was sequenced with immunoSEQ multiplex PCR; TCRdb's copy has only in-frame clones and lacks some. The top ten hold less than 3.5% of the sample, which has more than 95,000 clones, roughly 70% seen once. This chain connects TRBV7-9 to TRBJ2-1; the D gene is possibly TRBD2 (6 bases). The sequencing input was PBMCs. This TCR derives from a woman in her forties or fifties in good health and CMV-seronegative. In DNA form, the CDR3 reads TGTGCCAGCAGCTTAGGGACTATGGGGGTTGATGGGCAGTTCTTC. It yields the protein CASSLGTMGVDGQFF.